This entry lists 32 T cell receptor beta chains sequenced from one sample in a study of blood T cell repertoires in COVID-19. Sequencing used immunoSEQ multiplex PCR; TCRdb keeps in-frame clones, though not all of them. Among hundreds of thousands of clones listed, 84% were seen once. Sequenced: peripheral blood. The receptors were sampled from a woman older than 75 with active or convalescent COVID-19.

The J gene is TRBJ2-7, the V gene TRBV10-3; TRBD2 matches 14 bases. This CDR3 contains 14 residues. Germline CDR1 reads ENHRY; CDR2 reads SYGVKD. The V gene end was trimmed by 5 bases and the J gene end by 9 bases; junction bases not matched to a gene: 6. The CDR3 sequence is CAISSPGTSGGQYF. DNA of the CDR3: TGTGCCATCAGTTCTCCAGGGACTAGCGGGGGGCAGTACTTC.

As DNA, the CDR3 is TGTGCCAGCAGTGAGCTCGGAGGGACAGCTGATGAGCAGTTCTTC. It codes for CASSELGGTADEQFF. This chain links TRBV25-1 with TRBJ2-1; possibly TRBD1 for D (7 bases). Trimming removed 3 bases at V and 8 bases at J, with 17 bases between. The CDR3 consists of 15 residues. CDR1 and CDR2 (germline): MGHDK, SYGVNS. The whole variable domain, filled in from reference TRBV25-1 and TRBJ2-1, reads EADIYQTPRYLVIGTGKKITLECSQTMGHDKMYWYQQDPGMELHLIHYSYGVNSTEKGDLSSESTVSRIRTEHFPLTLESARPSHTSQYLCASSELGGTADEQFFGPGTRLTVL.

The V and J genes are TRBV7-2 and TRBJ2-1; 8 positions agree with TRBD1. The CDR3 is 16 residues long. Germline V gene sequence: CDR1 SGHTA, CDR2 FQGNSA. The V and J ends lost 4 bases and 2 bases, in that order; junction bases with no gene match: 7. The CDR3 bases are TGTGCCAGCAGCTGGGCCGGGACAGGAACCTACAATGAGCAGTTCTTC. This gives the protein CASSWAGTGTYNEQFF.

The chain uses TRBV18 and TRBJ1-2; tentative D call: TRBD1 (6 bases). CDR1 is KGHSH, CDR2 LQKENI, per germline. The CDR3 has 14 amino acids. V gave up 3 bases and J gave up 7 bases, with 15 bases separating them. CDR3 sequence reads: CASSPPAQGSGYTF. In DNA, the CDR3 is TGTGCCAGCTCACCCCCAGCACAGGGCTCTGGCTACACCTTC. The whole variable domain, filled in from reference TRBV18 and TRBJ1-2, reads NAGVMQNPRHLVRRRGQEARLRCSPMKGHSHVYWYRQLPEEGLKFMVYLQKENIIDESGMPKERFSAEFPKEGPSILRIQQVVRGDSAAYFCASSPPAQGSGYTFGSGTRLTVV.

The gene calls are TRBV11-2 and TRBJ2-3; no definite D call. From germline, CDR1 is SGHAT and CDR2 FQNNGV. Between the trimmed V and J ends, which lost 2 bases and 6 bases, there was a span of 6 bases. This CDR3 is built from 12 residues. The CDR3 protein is CASSLSRDTQYF. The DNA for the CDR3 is TGTGCCAGCAGCTTAAGTCGGGATACGCAGTATTTT.

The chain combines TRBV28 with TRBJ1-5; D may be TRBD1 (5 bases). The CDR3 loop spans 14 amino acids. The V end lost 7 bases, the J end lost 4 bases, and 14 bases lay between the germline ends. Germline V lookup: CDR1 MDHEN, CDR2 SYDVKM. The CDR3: CASNPPGGNQPQHF. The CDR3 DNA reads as TGTGCCAGCAATCCTCCTGGGGGGAATCAGCCCCAGCATTTT.

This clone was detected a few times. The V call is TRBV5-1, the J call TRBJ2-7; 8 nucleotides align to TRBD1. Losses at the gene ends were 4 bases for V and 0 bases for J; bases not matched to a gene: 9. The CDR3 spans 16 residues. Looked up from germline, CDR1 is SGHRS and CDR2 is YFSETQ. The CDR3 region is CASSRTPQGASYEQYF. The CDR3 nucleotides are TGCGCCAGCAGCAGGACCCCGCAGGGGGCCTCCTACGAGCAGTACTTC.

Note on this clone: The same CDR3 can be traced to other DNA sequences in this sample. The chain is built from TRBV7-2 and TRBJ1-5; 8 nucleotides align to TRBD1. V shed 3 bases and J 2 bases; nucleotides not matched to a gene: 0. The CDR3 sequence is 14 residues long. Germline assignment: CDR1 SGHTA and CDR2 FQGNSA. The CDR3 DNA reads TGTGCCAGCAGCTTGGACAGGGGCAATCAGCCCCAGCATTTT. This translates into CASSLDRGNQPQHF. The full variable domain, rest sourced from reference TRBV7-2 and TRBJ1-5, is GAGVSQSPSNKVTEKGKDVELRCDPISGHTALYWYRQSLGQGLEFLIYFQGNSAPDKSGLPSDRFSAERTGGSVSTLTIQRTQQEDSAVYLCASSLDRGNQPQHFGDGTRLSIL.

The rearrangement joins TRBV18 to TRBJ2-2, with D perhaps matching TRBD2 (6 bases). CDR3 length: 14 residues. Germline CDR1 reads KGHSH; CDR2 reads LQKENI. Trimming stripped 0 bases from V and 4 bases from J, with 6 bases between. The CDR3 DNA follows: TGTGCCAGCTCACCACCGGGAGGCACCGGGGAGCTGTTTTTT. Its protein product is CASSPPGGTGELFF.

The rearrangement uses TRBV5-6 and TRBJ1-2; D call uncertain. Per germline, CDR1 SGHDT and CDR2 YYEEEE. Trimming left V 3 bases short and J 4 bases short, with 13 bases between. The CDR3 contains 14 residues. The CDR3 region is CASSSTGEVYGYTF. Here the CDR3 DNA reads TGTGCCAGCAGCTCGACCGGGGAGGTCTATGGCTACACCTTC.

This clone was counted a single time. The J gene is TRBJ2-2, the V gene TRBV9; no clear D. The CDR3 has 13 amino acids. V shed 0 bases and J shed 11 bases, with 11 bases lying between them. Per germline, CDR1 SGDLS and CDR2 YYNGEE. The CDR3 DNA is TGTGCCAGCAGCGTAGTGCTATTCGGTGAGCTGTTTTTT. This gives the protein CASSVVLFGELFF.

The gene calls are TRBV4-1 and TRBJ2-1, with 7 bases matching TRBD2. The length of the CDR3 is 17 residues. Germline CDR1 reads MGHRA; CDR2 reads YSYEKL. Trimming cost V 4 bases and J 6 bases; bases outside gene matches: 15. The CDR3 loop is CASSPRSLALSFNEQFF. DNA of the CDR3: TGCGCCAGCAGCCCGCGCTCACTAGCGCTTTCGTTCAATGAGCAGTTCTTC.

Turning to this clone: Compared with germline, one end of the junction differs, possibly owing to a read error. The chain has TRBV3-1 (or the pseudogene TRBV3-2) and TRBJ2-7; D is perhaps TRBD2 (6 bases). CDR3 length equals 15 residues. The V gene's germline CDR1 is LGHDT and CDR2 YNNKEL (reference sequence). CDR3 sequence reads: CATSPLGTYSYEQYF. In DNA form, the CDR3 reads TGTGCCACCAGCCCGCTGGGGACTTACTCCTACGAGCAGTACTTC.

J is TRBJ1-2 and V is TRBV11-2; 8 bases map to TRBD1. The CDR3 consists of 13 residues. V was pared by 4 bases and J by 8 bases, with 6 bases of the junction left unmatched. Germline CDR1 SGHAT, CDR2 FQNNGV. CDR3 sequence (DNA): TGTGCCAGCAGCTCACCAGGGGGCAGGGGCTACACCTTC. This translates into CASSSPGGRGYTF.

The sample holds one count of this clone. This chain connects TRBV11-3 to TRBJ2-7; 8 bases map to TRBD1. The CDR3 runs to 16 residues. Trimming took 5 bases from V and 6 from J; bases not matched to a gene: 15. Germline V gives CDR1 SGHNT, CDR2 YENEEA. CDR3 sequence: CASSLPRPRQGIEQYF. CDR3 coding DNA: TGTGCCAGCAGCCTGCCCCGCCCGAGACAGGGGATCGAGCAGTACTTC.

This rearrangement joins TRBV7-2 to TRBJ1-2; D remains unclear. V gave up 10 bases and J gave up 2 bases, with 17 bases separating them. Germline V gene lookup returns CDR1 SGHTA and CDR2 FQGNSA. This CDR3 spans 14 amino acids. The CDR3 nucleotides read TGTGCCACCCCCACGGTGGAGGGCAACTATGGCTACACCTTC. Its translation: CATPTVEGNYGYTF.

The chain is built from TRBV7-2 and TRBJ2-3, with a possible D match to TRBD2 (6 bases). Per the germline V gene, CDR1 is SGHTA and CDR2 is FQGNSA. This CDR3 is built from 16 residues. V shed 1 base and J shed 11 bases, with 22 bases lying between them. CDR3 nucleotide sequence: TGTGCCAGCAGCTTAGTTGGCACGGGGGTGGTTGGGGGGCAGTATTTT. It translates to CASSLVGTGVVGGQYF.

This chain's CDR3 is CASSQIGGTGNTIYF. CDR3 nucleotides: TGTGCCAGCAGCCAAATAGGGGGAACTGGAAACACCATATATTTT. V usage is TRBV25-1 and J usage is TRBJ1-3; TRBD1 is a possible D gene (6 bases). The CDR3 contains 15 residues. Germline V gene sequence: CDR1 MGHDK, CDR2 SYGVNS. With 6 bases removed from V and 2 bases from J, the gap between germline ends came to 14 bases.

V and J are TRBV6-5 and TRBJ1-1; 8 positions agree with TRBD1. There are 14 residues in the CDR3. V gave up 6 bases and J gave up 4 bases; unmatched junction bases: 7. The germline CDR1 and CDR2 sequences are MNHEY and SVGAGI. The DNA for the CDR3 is TGTGCCAGCAGCCGGACAGGGCCTGGCACTGAAGCTTTCTTT. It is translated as CASSRTGPGTEAFF.

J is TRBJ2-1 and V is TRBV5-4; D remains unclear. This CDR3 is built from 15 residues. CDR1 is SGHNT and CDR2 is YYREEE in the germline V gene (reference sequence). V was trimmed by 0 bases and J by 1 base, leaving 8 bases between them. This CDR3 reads CASSLGPGSYNEQFF. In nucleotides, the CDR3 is TGTGCCAGCAGCTTGGGGCCCGGGTCCTACAATGAGCAGTTCTTC. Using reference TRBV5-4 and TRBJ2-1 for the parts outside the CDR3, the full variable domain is ETGVTQSPTHLIKTRGQQVTLRCSSQSGHNTVSWYQQALGQGPQFIFQYYREEENGRGNFPPRFSGLQFPNYSSELNVNALELDDSALYLCASSLGPGSYNEQFFGPGTRLTVL.

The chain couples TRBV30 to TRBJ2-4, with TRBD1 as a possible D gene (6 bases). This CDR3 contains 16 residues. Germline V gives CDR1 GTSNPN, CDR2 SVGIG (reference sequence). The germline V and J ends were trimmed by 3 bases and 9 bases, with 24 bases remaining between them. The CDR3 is CAWRDQFGRGQVIQYF. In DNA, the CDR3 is TGTGCCTGGAGGGACCAGTTCGGCAGGGGCCAGGTCATTCAGTACTTC. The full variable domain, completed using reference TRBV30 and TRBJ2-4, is SQTIHQWPATLVQPVGSPLSLECTVEGTSNPNLYWYRQAAGRGLQLLFYSVGIGQISSEVPQNLSASRPQDRQFILSSKKLLLSDSGFYLCAWRDQFGRGQVIQYFGAGTRLSVL.

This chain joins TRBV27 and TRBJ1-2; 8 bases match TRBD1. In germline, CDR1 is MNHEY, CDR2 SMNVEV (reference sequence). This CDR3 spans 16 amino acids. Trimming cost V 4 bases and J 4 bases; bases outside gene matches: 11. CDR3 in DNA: TGTGCCAGCAGTTCGCAAAGACAGGGGTCACCCTATGGCTACACCTTC. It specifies CASSSQRQGSPYGYTF.

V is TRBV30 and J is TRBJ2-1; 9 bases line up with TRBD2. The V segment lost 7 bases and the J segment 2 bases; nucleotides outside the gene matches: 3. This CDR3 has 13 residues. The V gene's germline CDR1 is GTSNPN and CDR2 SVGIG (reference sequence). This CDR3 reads CASLAGAYNEQFF. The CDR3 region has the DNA TGTGCCTCATTAGCGGGAGCCTACAATGAGCAGTTCTTC.

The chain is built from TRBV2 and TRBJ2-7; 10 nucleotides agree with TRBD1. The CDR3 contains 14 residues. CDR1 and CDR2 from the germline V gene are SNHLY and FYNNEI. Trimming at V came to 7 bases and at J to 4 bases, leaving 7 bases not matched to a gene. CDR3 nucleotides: TGTGCCAGCATTAGAGACAGGGGGCCATACGAGCAGTACTTC. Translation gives CASIRDRGPYEQYF.

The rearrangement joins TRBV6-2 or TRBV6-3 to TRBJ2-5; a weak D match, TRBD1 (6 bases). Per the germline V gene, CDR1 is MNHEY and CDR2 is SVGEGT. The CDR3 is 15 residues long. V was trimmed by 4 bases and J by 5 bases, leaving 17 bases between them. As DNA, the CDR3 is TGTGCCAGCAGTTTGCAGTTACAGGGTGGGGAGACCCAGTACTTC. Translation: CASSLQLQGGETQYF.

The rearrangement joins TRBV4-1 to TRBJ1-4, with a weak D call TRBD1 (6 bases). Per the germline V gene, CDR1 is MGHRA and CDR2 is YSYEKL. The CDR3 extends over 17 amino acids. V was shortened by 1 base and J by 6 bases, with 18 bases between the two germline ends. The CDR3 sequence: CASSQVRSWAGDEKLFF. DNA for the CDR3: TGCGCCAGCAGCCAAGTAAGATCTTGGGCAGGGGATGAAAAACTGTTTTTT.

This CDR3 is CASGFGGRGTEAFF. The CDR3 DNA reads TGCGCCAGCGGATTTGGGGGCAGGGGCACTGAAGCTTTCTTT. The chain links TRBV5-1 to TRBJ1-1; D may be TRBD1 (6 bases). The CDR3 contains 14 residues. The V gene lost 7 bases and the J gene lost 4 bases, with 17 bases spanning the gap. Germline CDR1 is SGHRS and CDR2 is YFSETQ.

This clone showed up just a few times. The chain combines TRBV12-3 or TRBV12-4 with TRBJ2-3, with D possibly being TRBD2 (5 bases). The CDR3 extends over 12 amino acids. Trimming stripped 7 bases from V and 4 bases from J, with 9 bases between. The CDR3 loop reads CASKDYSDTQYF. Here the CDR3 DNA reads TGTGCCAGCAAAGACTATTCAGATACGCAGTATTTT.

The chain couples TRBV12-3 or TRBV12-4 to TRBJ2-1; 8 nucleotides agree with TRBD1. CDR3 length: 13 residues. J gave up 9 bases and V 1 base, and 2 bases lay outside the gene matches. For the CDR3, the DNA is TGTGCCAGCAGTTTAGACAGGGGGAGTGAGCAGTTCTTC. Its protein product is CASSLDRGSEQFF.

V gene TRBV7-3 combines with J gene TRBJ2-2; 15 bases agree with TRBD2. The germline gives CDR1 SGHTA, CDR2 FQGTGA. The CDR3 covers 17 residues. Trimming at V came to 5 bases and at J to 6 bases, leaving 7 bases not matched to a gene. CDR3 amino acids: CASSPRTSGGAPGELFF. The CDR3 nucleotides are TGTGCCAGCAGCCCACGGACTAGCGGGGGGGCCCCCGGGGAGCTGTTTTTT.

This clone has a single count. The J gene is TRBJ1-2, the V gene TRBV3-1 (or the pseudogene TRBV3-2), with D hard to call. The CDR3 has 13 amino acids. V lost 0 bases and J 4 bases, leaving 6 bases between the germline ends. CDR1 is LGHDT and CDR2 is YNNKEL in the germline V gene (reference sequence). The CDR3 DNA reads TGTGCCAGCAGCCAAGATACAGCCTATGGCTACACCTTC. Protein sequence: CASSQDTAYGYTF.

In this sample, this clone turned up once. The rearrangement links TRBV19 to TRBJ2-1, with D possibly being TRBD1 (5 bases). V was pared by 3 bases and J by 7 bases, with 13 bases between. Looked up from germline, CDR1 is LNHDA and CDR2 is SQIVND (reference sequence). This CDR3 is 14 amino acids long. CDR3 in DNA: TGTGCCAGTAGTATGTGGCAGGGCGATAATGAGCAGTTCTTC. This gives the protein CASSMWQGDNEQFF.